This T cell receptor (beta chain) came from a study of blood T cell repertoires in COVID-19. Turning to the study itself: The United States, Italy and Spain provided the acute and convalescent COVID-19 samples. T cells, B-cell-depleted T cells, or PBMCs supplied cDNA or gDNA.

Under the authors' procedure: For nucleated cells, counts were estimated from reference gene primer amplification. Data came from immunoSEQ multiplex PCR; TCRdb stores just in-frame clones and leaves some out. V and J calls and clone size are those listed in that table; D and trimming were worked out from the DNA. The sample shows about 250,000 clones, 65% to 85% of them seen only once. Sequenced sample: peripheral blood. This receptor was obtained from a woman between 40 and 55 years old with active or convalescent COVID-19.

The CDR3 protein is CASSWDREYGYTF. DNA for the CDR3: TGTGCCAGCAGCTGGGACAGGGAATATGGCTACACCTTC. V gene TRBV7-9 combines with J gene TRBJ1-2, with 9 bases lining up with TRBD1. The CDR3 extends over 13 amino acids. Looked up from germline, CDR1 is SEHNR and CDR2 is FQNEAQ (reference sequence). V lost 4 bases, J lost 5 bases, and 2 bases stayed unmatched.